This T cell receptor beta chain was identified in a study of HIV-infected patients and healthy controls. CDR1 and CDR2 from the germline V gene are SGHTA and FQGTGA. Trimming left V 3 bases short and J 5 bases short, with 9 bases between. CDR3 length equals 13 residues. This clonotype was seen ten or more times. Alpha and beta constant-region primers primed reverse transcription of 500 to 550 ng RNA. Alpha and beta chain libraries were made separately by chain-specific third strand synthesis with multiplexing indices. A 5' RACE adapter with a random hexamer and the SP2 primer site was joined to cDNA. TCRdb used MiXCR to reprocess the 5' RACE reads, holding one entry per CDR3 protein. The table lists about 7,200 distinct CDR3 sequences, about 10% of them singletons. Follow-up blood was drawn about 14 weeks, roughly three months, after antiretroviral therapy began. The repertoire came from unfractionated whole blood and reflected all unsorted peripheral T cells.

The J gene is TRBJ2-3, the V gene TRBV7-3; no definite D call. Here the sequenced sample was blood, taken during antiretroviral therapy. This receptor was identified in an adult with HIV infection. DNA of the CDR3: TGTGCCAGCAGCTTCTCCAAGGAAGATACGCAGTATTTT. This translates into CASSFSKEDTQYF.